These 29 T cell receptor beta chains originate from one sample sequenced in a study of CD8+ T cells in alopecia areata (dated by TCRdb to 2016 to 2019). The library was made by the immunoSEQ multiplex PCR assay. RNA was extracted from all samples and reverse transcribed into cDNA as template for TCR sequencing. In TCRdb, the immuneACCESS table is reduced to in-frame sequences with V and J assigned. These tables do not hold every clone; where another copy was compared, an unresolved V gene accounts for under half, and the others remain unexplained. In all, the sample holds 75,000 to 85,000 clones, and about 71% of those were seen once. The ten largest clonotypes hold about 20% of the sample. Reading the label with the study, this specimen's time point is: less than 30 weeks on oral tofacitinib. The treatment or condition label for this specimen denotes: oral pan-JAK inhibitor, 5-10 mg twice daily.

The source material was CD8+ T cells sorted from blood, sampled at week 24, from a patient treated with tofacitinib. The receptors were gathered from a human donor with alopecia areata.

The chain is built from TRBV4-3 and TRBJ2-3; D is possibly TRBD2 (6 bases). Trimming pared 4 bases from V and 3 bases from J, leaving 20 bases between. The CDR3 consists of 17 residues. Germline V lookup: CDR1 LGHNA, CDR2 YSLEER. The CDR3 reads CASSLDGTTGGTDTQYF. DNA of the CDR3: TGCGCCAGCAGCCTTGACGGGACCACCGGGGGAACAGATACGCAGTATTTT.

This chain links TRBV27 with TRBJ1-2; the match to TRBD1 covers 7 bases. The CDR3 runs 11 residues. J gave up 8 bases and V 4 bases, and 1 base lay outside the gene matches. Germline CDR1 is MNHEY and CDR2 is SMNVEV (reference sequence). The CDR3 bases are TGTGCCAGCAGTTCAGGGGGAGGCTACACCTTC. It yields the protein CASSSGGGYTF.

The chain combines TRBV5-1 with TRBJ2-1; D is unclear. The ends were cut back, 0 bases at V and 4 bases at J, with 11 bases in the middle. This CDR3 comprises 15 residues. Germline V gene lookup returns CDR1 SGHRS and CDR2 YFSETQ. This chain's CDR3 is CASSLGAGPYNEQFF. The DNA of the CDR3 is TGCGCCAGCAGCTTGGGGGCAGGACCATACAATGAGCAGTTCTTC.

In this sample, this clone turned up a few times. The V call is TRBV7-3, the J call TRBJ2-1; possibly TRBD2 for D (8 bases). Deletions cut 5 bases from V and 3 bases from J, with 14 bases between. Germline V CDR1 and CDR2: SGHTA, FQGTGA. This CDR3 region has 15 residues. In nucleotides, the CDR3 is TGTGCCAGCAGCCCGGGAGGGGGCCTCTACAATGAGCAGTTCTTC. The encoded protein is CASSPGGGLYNEQFF.

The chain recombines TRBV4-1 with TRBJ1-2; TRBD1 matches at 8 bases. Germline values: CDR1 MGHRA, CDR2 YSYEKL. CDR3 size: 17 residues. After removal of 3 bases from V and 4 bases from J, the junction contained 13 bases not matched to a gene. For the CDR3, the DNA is TGCGCCAGCAGCCATTGGGAACAGGGGGATGGTCCCTATGGCTACACCTTC. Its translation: CASSHWEQGDGPYGYTF.

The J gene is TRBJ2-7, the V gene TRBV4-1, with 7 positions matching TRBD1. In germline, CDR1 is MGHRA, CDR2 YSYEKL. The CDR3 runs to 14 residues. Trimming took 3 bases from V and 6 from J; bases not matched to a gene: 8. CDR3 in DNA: TGCGCCAGCAGCCAGAGACAGGGTCCTTTCGAGCAGTACTTC. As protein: CASSQRQGPFEQYF.

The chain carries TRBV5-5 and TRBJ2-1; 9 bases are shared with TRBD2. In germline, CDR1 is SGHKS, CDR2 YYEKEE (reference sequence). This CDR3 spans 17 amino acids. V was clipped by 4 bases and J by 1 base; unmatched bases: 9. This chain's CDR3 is CASSPGSGRSSYNEQFF. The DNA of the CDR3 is TGTGCCAGCAGCCCTGGCAGCGGGAGGTCGTCCTACAATGAGCAGTTCTTC.

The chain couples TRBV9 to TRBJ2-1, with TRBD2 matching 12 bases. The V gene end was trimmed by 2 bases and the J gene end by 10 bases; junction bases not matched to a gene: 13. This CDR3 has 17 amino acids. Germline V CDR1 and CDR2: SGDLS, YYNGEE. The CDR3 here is CASSVDPLAGGFNEQFF. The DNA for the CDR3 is TGTGCCAGCAGCGTGGACCCACTAGCGGGGGGCTTCAACGAGCAGTTCTTC.

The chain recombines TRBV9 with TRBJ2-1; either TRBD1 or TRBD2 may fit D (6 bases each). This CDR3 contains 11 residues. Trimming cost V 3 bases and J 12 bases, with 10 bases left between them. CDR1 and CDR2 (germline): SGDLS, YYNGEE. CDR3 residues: CASSGGGGQFF. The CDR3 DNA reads TGTGCCAGCAGCGGAGGGGGAGGGCAGTTCTTC. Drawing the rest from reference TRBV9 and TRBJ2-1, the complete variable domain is DSGVTQTPKHLITATGQRVTLRCSPRSGDLSVYWYQQSLDQGLQFLIQYYNGEERAKGNILERFSAQQFPDLHSELNLSSLELGDSALYFCASSGGGGQFFGPGTRLTVL.

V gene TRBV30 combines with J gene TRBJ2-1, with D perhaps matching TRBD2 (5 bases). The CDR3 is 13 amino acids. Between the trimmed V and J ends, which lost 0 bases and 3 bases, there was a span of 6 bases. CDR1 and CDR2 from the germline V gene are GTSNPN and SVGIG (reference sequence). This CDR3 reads CAWSVSGYNEQFF. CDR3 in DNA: TGTGCCTGGAGTGTGAGCGGCTACAATGAGCAGTTCTTC.

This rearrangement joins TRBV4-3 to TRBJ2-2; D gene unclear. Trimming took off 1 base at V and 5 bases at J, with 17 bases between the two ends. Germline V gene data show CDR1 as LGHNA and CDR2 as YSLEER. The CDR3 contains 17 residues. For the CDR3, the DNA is TGCGCCAGCAGCCAAGTTGTCACTTCCCAGCTAACCGGGGAGCTGTTTTTT. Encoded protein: CASSQVVTSQLTGELFF.

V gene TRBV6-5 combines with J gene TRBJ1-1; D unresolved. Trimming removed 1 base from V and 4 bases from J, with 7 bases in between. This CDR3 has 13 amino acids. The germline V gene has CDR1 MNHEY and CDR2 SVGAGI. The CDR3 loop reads CASSYWRSTEAFF. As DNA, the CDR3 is TGTGCCAGCAGTTACTGGAGGTCCACTGAAGCTTTCTTT.

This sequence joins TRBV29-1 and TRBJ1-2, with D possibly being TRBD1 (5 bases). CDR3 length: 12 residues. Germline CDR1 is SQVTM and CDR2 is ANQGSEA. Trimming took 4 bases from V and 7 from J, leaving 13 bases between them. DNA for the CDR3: TGCAGCGTTGTTGGGGGGGATCGTGGCTACACCTTC. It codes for CSVVGGDRGYTF.

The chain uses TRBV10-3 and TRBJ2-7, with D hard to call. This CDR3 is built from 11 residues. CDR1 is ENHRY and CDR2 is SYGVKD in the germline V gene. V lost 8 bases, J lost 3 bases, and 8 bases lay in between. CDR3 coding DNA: TGTGCCATCCTAGACGGCTACGAGCAGTACTTC. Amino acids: CAILDGYEQYF.

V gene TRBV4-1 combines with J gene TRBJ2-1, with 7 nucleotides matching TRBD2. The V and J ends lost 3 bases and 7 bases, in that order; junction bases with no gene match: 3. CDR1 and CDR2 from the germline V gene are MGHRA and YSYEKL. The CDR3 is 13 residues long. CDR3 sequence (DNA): TGCGCCAGCAGCCACAATAGCGGGAATGAGCAGTTCTTC. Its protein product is CASSHNSGNEQFF.

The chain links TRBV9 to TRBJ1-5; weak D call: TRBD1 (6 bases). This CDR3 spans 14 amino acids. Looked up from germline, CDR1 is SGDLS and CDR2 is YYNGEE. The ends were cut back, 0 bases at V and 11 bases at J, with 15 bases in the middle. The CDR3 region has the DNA TGTGCCAGCAGCGTAGTCGTGGCCGAGGGGGCCCAGCATTTT. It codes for CASSVVVAEGAQHF.

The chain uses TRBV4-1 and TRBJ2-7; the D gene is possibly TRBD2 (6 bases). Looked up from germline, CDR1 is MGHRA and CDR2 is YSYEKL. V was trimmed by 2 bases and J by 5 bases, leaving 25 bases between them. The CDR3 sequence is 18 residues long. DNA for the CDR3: TGCGCCAGCAGCCAAATCGCCTTGGCGGAGGGTGGGGTCGACGAGCAGTACTTC. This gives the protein CASSQIALAEGGVDEQYF.

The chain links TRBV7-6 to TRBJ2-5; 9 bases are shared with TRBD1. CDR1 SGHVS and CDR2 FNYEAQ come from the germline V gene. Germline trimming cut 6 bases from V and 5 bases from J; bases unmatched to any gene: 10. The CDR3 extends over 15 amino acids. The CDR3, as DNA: TGTGCCAGCAGGCCGACCGGTGGGACAGGGGAGACCCAGTACTTC. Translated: CASRPTGGTGETQYF.

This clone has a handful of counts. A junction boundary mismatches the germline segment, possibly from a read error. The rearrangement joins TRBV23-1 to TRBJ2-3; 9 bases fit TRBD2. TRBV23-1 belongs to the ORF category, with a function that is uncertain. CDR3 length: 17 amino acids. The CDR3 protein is CASSQSPGAGGTDTQYF. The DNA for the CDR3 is TGCGCCAGCAGTCAATCGCCTGGAGCGGGGGGCACTGATACGCAGTATTTT.

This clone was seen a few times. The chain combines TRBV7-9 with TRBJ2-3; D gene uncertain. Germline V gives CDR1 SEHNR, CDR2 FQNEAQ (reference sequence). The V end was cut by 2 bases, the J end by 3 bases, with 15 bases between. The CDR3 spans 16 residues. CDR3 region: CASSLIRARGTDTQYF. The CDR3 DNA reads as TGTGCCAGCAGCTTAATACGGGCAAGAGGAACAGATACGCAGTATTTT.

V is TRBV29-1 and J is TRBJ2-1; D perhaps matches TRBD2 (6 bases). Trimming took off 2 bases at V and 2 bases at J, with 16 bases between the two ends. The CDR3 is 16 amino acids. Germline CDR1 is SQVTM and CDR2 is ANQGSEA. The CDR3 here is CSVERRGGLTYNEQFF. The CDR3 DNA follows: TGCAGCGTTGAACGGAGGGGTGGCCTCACCTACAATGAGCAGTTCTTC.

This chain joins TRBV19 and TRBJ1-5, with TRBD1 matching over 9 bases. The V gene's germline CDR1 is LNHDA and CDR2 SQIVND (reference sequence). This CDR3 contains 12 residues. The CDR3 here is CVSGTGNQPQHF. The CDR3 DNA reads TGTGTCTCCGGGACAGGGAATCAGCCCCAGCATTTT.

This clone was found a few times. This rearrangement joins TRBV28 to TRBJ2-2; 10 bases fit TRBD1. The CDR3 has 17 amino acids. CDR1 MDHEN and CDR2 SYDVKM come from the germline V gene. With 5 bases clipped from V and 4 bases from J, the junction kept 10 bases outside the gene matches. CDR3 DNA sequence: TGTGCCAGCAGTCCTATGACAGGGGGCTATTTCACCGGGGAGCTGTTTTTT. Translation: CASSPMTGGYFTGELFF. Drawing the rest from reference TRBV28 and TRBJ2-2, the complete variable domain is DVKVTQSSRYLVKRTGEKVFLECVQDMDHENMFWYRQDPGLGLRLIYFSYDVKMKEKGDIPEGYSVSREKKERFSLILESASTNQTSMYLCASSPMTGGYFTGELFFGEGSRLTVL.

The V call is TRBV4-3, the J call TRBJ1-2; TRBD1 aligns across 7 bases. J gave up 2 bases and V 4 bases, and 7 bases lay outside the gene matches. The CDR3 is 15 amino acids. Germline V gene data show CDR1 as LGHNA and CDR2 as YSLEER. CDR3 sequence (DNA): TGCGCCAGCAGCCCTTACAGGGGCGGGAACTATGGCTACACCTTC. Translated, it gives CASSPYRGGNYGYTF.

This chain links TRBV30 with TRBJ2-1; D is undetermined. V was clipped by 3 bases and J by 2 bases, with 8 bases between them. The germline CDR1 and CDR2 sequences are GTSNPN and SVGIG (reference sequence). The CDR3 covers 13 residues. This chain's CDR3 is CAWRRNPYNEQFF. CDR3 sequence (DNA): TGTGCCTGGAGGCGGAACCCCTACAATGAGCAGTTCTTC.

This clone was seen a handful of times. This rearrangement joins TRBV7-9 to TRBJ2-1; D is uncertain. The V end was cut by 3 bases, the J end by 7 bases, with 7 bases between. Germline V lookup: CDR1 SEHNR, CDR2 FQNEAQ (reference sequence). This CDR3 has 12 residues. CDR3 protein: CASSFLQNEQFF. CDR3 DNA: TGTGCCAGCAGCTTTTTGCAGAATGAGCAGTTCTTC.

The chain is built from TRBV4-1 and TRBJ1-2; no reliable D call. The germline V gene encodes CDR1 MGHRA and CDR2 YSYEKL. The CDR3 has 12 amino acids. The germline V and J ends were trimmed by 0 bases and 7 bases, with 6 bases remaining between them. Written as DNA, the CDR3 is TGCGCCAGCAGCCAAGATTCTTTTGGCTACACCTTC. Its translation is CASSQDSFGYTF.

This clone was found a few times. The CDR3 DNA reads as TGTGCCAGCAGCTTAAGGGGACAGGGGTTTCCCGGGGAGCTGTTTTTT. This sequence encodes CASSLRGQGFPGELFF. The chain carries TRBV11-3 and TRBJ2-2; the match to TRBD1 covers 10 bases. The CDR3 length is 16 residues. Per germline, CDR1 SGHNT and CDR2 YENEEA. Trimming at V came to 2 bases and at J to 6 bases, leaving 6 bases not matched to a gene.

CDR3 in DNA: TGCGCCAGCAGCTCAGGACAGTACCAAGAGACCCAGTACTTC. It encodes CASSSGQYQETQYF. The gene calls are TRBV5-1 and TRBJ2-5; perhaps TRBD1 as D (6 bases). This CDR3 has 14 amino acids. Deletions cut 3 bases from V and 0 bases from J, with 9 bases between. The germline gives CDR1 SGHRS, CDR2 YFSETQ.